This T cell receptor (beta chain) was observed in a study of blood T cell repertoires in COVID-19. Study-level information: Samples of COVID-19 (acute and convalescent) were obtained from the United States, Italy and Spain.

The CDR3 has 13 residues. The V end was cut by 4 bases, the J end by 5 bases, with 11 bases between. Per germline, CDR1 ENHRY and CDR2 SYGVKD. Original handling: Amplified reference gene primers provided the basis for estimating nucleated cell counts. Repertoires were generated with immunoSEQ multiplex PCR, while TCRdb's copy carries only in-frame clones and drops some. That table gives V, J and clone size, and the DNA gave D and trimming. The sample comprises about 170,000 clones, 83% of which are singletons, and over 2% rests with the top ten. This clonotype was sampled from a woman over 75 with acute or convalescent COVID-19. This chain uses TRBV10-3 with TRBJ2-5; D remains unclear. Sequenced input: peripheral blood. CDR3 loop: CAISADQLETQYF. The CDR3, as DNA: TGTGCCATCAGTGCCGATCAACTCGAGACCCAGTACTTC.